This record concerns one T cell receptor (beta chain) sequence. V was trimmed by 4 bases and J by 0 bases, leaving 13 bases between them. This CDR3 spans 15 amino acids. CDR1 SEHNR and CDR2 FQNEAQ come from the germline V gene (reference sequence). Per the original methods: By means of reference gene primer amplification, nucleated cell counts were estimated. The assay was immunoSEQ multiplex PCR, and TCRdb's table has in-frame clones only and misses some. V, J and clone size are those of that table, while D and trimming were read from the DNA. The sample lists 170,000 or so clones, around 87% occurring once. The data derive from a study of blood T cell repertoires in COVID-19. Background on the study: COVID-19 samples, acute and convalescent, were from the United States, Italy and Spain. The cDNA or gDNA used as material had been derived from T cells, B-cell-depleted T cells, or PBMCs.

The chain carries TRBV7-9 and TRBJ2-7; possibly TRBD2 for D (6 bases). The sequenced sample consisted of peripheral blood. This clonotype originated in a man aged 40-50 years with active or convalescent COVID-19. For the CDR3, the DNA is TGTGCCAGCAGCTCCGGGACTGCGAGCTCCTACGAGCAGTACTTC. Translated, it gives CASSSGTASSYEQYF.